The clone carrying this T cell receptor (beta chain) was seen more than once but under ten times. Its antigen is not identified. The sample holds other DNA sequences that translate to the same CDR3. These data come from a study of beta chain features in type 1 diabetes. Regarding the study as a whole: Among patients with Type 1 diabetes, TCRB CDR3s were moderately but significantly shorter in every one of the four CD4+ subsets.

CDR3 length equals 11 residues. Trimming removed 5 bases at V and 4 bases at J, with 6 bases between. Germline values: CDR1 MDHEN, CDR2 SYDVKM. Blood was collected once per donor into heparin, averaging approximately 0.12 L. It was via CD45RO/CCR7/CD25/CD127/CD95/CD27 that CD4+ naive, central memory, regulatory and stem cell-like memory cells were sorted. Reverse transcription of all isolated RNA meant that expressed TCRB transcripts were sequenced. The assay was immunoSEQ multiplex PCR, and TCRdb's table has in-frame clones only and misses some. The sample shows 350,000 to 450,000 clones, roughly 16% of them seen only once.

The receptor was isolated from a woman younger than 30 in good health. Sequencing was done on a sample of naive CD4+ T cells from blood. The gene calls are TRBV28 and TRBJ2-7, with D hard to call. The CDR3 loop is CASSPRYEQYF. CDR3 nucleotide sequence: TGTGCCAGCAGTCCCAGGTACGAGCAGTACTTC.